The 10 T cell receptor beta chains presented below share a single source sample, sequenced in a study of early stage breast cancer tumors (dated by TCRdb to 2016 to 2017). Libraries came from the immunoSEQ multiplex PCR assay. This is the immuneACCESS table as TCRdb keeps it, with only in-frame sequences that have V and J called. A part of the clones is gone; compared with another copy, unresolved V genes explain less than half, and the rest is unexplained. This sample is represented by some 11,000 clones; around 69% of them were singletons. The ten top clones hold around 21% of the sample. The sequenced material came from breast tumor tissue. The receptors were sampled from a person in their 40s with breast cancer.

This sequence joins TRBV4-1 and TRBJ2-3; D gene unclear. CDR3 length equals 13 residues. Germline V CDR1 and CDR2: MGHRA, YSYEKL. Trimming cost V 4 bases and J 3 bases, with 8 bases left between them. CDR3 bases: TGCGCCAGCAGCCCCACCGGGACAGATACGCAGTATTTT. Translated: CASSPTGTDTQYF.

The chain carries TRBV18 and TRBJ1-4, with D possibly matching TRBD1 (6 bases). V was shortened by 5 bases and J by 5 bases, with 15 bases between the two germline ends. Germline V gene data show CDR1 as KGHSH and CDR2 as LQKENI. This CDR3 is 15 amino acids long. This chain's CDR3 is CASSGSAGQNEKLFF. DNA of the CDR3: TGTGCCAGCTCAGGCTCCGCAGGACAGAATGAAAAACTGTTTTTT.

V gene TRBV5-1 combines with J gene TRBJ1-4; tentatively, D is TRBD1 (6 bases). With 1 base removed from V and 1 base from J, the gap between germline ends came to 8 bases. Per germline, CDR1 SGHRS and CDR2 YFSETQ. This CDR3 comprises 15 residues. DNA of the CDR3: TGCGCCAGCAGCTTGCTACAGGGAACTAATGAAAAACTGTTTTTT. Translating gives CASSLLQGTNEKLFF.

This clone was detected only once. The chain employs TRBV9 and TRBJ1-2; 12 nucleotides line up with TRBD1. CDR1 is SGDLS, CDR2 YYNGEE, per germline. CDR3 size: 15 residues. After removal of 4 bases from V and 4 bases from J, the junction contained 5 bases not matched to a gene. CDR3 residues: CASSLGTGGAYGYTF. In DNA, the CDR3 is TGTGCCAGCAGCTTAGGGACAGGGGGCGCCTATGGCTACACCTTC.

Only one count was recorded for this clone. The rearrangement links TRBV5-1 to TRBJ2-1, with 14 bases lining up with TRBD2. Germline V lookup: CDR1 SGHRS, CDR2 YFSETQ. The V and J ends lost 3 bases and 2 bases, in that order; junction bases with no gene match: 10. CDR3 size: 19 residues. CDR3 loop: CASSSGRTSGRNAYNEQFF. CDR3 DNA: TGCGCCAGCAGCTCAGGACGGACTAGCGGGAGGAATGCCTACAATGAGCAGTTCTTC.

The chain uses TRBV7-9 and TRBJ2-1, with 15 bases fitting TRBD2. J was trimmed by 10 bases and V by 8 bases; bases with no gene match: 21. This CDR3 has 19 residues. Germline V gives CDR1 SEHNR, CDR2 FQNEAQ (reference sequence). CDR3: CASYVASSDGLAGGREQFF. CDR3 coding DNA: TGTGCCAGCTACGTTGCGTCCTCCGACGGACTAGCGGGAGGGCGCGAGCAGTTCTTC. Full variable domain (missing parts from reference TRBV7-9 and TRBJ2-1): DTGVSQNPRHKITKRGQNVTFRCDPISEHNRLYWYRQTLGQGPEFLTYFQNEAQLEKSRLLSDRFSAERPKGSFSTLEIQRTEQGDSAMYLCASYVASSDGLAGGREQFFGPGTRLTVL.

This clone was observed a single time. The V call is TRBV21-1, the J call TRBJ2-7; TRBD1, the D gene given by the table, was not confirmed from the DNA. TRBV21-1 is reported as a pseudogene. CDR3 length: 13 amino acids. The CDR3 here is CASSRTPDREQYF. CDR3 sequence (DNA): TGTGCCAGCAGCAGAACCCCGGACAGGGAGCAGTACTTC.

The CDR3 DNA reads as TGTGCCAGTAGTAGGGACAGGGGGGAGACCCAGTACTTC. It is translated as CASSRDRGETQYF. The V and J genes are TRBV19 and TRBJ2-5; 11 nucleotides agree with TRBD1. CDR1 and CDR2 (germline): LNHDA, SQIVND (reference sequence). Unmatched junction bases numbered 0, after V lost 4 bases and J lost 5 bases. CDR3 length: 13 residues.

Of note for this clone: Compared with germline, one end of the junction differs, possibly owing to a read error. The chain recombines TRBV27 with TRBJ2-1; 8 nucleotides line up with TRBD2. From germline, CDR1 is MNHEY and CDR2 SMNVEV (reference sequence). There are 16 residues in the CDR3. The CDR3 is CASSLSLAVFYNEQFF. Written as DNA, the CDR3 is TGTGCCAGCAGTCTATCACTAGCGGTCTTCTACAATGAGCAGTTCTTC.

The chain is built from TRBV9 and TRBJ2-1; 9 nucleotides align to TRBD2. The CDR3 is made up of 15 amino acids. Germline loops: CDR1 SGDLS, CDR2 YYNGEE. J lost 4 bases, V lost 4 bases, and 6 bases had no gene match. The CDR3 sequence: CASSPRLADYNEQFF. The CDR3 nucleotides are TGTGCCAGCAGCCCCCGACTAGCGGATTACAATGAGCAGTTCTTC.